The 21 T cell receptor beta chains below come from one sample, sequenced in a study of PD-L1 blockade in urothelial cancer. Time point denoted: pretreatment peripheral blood. The method was immunoSEQ multiplex PCR; TCRdb's version includes in-frame clones alone and lacks a portion of them. The repertoire holds about 56,000 clones, 65% to 90% seen once, with more than 15% in the top ten. Source: PBMCs, taken around atezolizumab (anti-PD-L1) treatment. Source of these receptors: a man in his 70s with urothelial cancer.

V gene TRBV4-1 combines with J gene TRBJ2-1; 7 nucleotides line up with TRBD1. This CDR3 is built from 16 residues. Germline V gene lookup returns CDR1 MGHRA and CDR2 YSYEKL. With V trimmed by 0 bases and J by 5 bases, 7 bases remained unmatched. This CDR3 is CASSQDLTGRNNEQFF. The CDR3 DNA reads TGCGCCAGCAGCCAAGATTTGACAGGGCGCAACAATGAGCAGTTCTTC.

By its share, this clone is medium-sized. The rearrangement links TRBV6-1 to TRBJ1-1; weak D call: TRBD1 (6 bases). This CDR3 spans 13 amino acids. The V gene lost 6 bases and the J gene lost 1 base, with 9 bases spanning the gap. Germline V gives CDR1 MNHNS, CDR2 SASEGT. CDR3 sequence (DNA): TGTGCCAGCAGCTGGGGGCAGAACACTGAAGCTTTCTTT. As protein: CASSWGQNTEAFF.

This clone was seen only a few times. V usage is TRBV7-6 and J usage is TRBJ1-1; TRBD1 matches 9 bases. With 0 bases clipped from V and 3 bases from J, the junction kept 5 bases outside the gene matches. CDR3 length equals 16 residues. Germline V gives CDR1 SGHVS, CDR2 FNYEAQ. CDR3 sequence reads: CASSLAQGATHTEAFF. The CDR3 DNA sequence: TGTGCCAGCAGCTTAGCACAGGGGGCGACGCACACTGAAGCTTTCTTT.

This chain uses TRBV19 with TRBJ1-4; 9 bases map to TRBD1. The CDR3 consists of 14 residues. The trim removed 4 bases at V and 5 bases at J, leaving 2 bases unmatched. Germline loops: CDR1 LNHDA, CDR2 SQIVND (reference sequence). The CDR3 protein is CASSNRGLNEKLFF. The CDR3, as DNA: TGTGCCAGTAGTAACAGGGGGCTGAATGAAAAACTGTTTTTT.

The gene calls are TRBV27 and TRBJ2-2; D is possibly TRBD2 (6 bases). V lost 5 bases and J 3 bases, leaving 13 bases between the germline ends. Germline V gene data show CDR1 as MNHEY and CDR2 as SMNVEV (reference sequence). This CDR3 has 15 amino acids. The CDR3 loop reads CASSISRGYTGELFF. CDR3 coding DNA: TGTGCCAGCAGTATCTCCCGGGGGTACACCGGGGAGCTGTTTTTT.

The V and J genes are TRBV27 and TRBJ2-2, with 7 nucleotides matching TRBD2. CDR1 MNHEY and CDR2 SMNVEV come from the germline V gene (reference sequence). J was trimmed by 4 bases and V by 3 bases; bases with no gene match: 8. The CDR3 sequence is 16 residues long. The CDR3 nucleotides read TGTGCCAGCAGTTTTCTGGGGGGGAGCGGCACCGGGGAGCTGTTTTTT. Its translation is CASSFLGGSGTGELFF.

The rearrangement links TRBV18 to TRBJ2-1; 12 nucleotides align to TRBD2. Germline CDR1 reads KGHSH; CDR2 reads LQKENI. This CDR3 region has 15 residues. V trimming: 6 bases; J trimming: 2 bases; junction bases outside the gene matches: 2. The CDR3 reads CASSASGRAYNEQFF. The CDR3 DNA follows: TGTGCCAGCTCGGCTAGCGGGAGGGCCTACAATGAGCAGTTCTTC.

The chain employs TRBV28 and TRBJ2-1; no clear D. V was clipped by 1 base and J by 0 bases, with 7 bases between them. Germline CDR1 is MDHEN and CDR2 is SYDVKM. The CDR3 contains 15 residues. For the CDR3, the DNA is TGTGCCAGCAGTTTATACAGAAGCTCCTACAATGAGCAGTTCTTC. Translation gives CASSLYRSSYNEQFF.

The chain links TRBV29-1 to TRBJ2-7, with 8 nucleotides matching TRBD1. V trimming: 7 bases; J trimming: 5 bases; junction bases outside the gene matches: 4. There are 11 residues in the CDR3. Germline V gene sequence: CDR1 SQVTM, CDR2 ANQGSEA. The CDR3 DNA follows: TGCAGCGCTTCGACAGGGGACGAGCAGTACTTC. It is translated as CSASTGDEQYF.

The rearrangement uses TRBV19 and TRBJ2-2; tentatively, D is TRBD2 (7 bases). Germline V CDR1 and CDR2: LNHDA, SQIVND (reference sequence). The CDR3 is made up of 13 amino acids. Trimming pared 11 bases from V and 0 bases from J, leaving 10 bases between. CDR3 DNA sequence: TGTGCCGGGGGGGGCCCGAACACCGGGGAGCTGTTTTTT. Amino acid sequence: CAGGGPNTGELFF.

V gene TRBV5-4 combines with J gene TRBJ2-7, with D possibly being TRBD1 (6 bases). Germline CDR1 SGHNT, CDR2 YYREEE (reference sequence). The ends were cut back, 9 bases at V and 3 bases at J, with 13 bases in the middle. This CDR3 region has 12 residues. The chain's CDR3 is CATQDRNYEQYF. CDR3 DNA: TGTGCCACCCAGGACAGAAACTACGAGCAGTACTTC.

The chain has TRBV19 and TRBJ2-1, with 7 bases lining up with TRBD1. The CDR3 consists of 15 residues. In germline, CDR1 is LNHDA, CDR2 SQIVND (reference sequence). The V gene end was trimmed by 5 bases and the J gene end by 2 bases; junction bases not matched to a gene: 6. The CDR3 here is CASSQTGVTYNEQFF. The CDR3 DNA reads as TGTGCCAGTAGTCAAACAGGGGTCACCTACAATGAGCAGTTCTTC.

The gene calls are TRBV27 and TRBJ2-7; the match to TRBD2 covers 14 bases. The CDR3 is made up of 18 amino acids. From germline, CDR1 is MNHEY and CDR2 SMNVEV (reference sequence). J was trimmed by 3 bases and V by 3 bases; bases with no gene match: 10. The CDR3 coding sequence is TGTGCCAGCAGTTTCTCCCAGGGGACTAGCGGGAGTTACTACGAGCAGTACTTC. This translates into CASSFSQGTSGSYYEQYF.

The genes are TRBV7-6 and TRBJ2-1; TRBD2 matches at 14 bases. There are 16 residues in the CDR3. From germline, CDR1 is SGHVS and CDR2 FNYEAQ. Unmatched junction bases numbered 9, after V lost 6 bases and J lost 8 bases. The CDR3 DNA reads as TGTGCCAGCAGTGCCGGGACTAGCGGGAGTATCGATGAGCAGTTCTTC. Translating gives CASSAGTSGSIDEQFF.

V gene TRBV7-9 combines with J gene TRBJ1-1, with a tentative D call TRBD1 (6 bases). V lost 8 bases and J lost 7, with 17 bases in between. Germline V CDR1 and CDR2: SEHNR, FQNEAQ (reference sequence). This CDR3 contains 13 residues. The DNA of the CDR3 is TGTGCCAGCGAGCGGCCGGCAGGGGATGAAGCTTTCTTT. Translated: CASERPAGDEAFF.

The chain joins TRBV9 to TRBJ1-4; 7 bases are a match to TRBD1. Germline V CDR1 and CDR2: SGDLS, YYNGEE. The V gene end was trimmed by 3 bases and the J gene end by 7 bases; junction bases not matched to a gene: 12. The CDR3 loop spans 16 amino acids. The DNA for the CDR3 is TGTGCCAGCAGCGCCTCCAGGGGGGTGTTGGGTGAAAAACTGTTTTTT. This gives the protein CASSASRGVLGEKLFF.

The chain combines TRBV10-2 with TRBJ2-2, with TRBD2 as a possible D gene (5 bases). The CDR3 has 18 residues. V lost 0 bases, J lost 2 bases, and 16 bases lay in between. Germline V gene data show CDR1 as WSHSY and CDR2 as SAAADI. The CDR3 coding sequence is TGCGCCAGCAGTGAGTCTCGTGCGGGTGGAGGAAACACCGGGGAGCTGTTTTTT. Protein: CASSESRAGGGNTGELFF.

This clone occurred a few times. V usage is TRBV10-3 and J usage is TRBJ2-3, with D possibly matching TRBD2 (7 bases). Germline assignment: CDR1 ENHRY and CDR2 SYGVKD. The CDR3 length is 13 residues. The V end was cut by 10 bases, the J end by 7 bases, with 18 bases between. CDR3 sequence (DNA): TGTGCCACCCAAGGGGGGGTGGAAAATACGCAGTATTTT. Protein sequence: CATQGGVENTQYF.

V and J are TRBV4-2 and TRBJ2-1, with D perhaps matching TRBD2 (6 bases). Germline loops: CDR1 LGHNA, CDR2 YNFKEQ. The V end lost 1 base, the J end lost 3 bases, and 10 bases lay between the germline ends. The CDR3 consists of 15 residues. The CDR3 here is CASSQGDSLYNEQFF. In DNA form, the CDR3 reads TGTGCCAGCAGCCAAGGGGACTCCCTCTACAATGAGCAGTTCTTC.

The chain recombines TRBV2 with TRBJ2-5, with D maybe TRBD2 (6 bases). V lost 4 bases to trimming and J lost 5 bases, with 20 bases between them. Germline CDR1 reads SNHLY; CDR2 reads FYNNEI. The CDR3 is made up of 16 amino acids. CDR3 sequence reads: CASSGVGRGMGETQYF. CDR3 DNA sequence: TGTGCCAGCAGTGGGGTCGGTCGCGGGATGGGGGAGACCCAGTACTTC.

The gene calls are TRBV29-1 and TRBJ2-1; perhaps TRBD1 as D (5 bases). The germline V gene encodes CDR1 SQVTM and CDR2 ANQGSEA. V was pared by 4 bases and J by 2 bases, with 9 bases between. CDR3 length: 13 residues. CDR3 DNA sequence: TGCAGCGTTGCACAGGCGACCTACAATGAGCAGTTCTTC. Amino acids: CSVAQATYNEQFF.